This entry lists 31 T cell receptor beta chains sequenced from one sample in a study of cytomegalovirus exposure and HLA in healthy donors. The PCR used 60 Vbeta and 13 Jbeta primers. Only in-frame clones appear in the TCRdb table, and some are missing; sequencing was by immunoSEQ multiplex PCR. The sample lists around 170,000 clones, around 73% occurring once. Input material: PBMCs. These receptors came from a male donor in good health and CMV-seronegative.

V is TRBV11-1 and J is TRBJ2-1; D perhaps matches TRBD2 (5 bases). V lost 5 bases and J lost 7, with 9 bases in between. Germline lookup yields CDR1 SGHAT and CDR2 FQDESV (reference sequence). This CDR3 is built from 12 residues. CDR3 amino acids: CASSPRDNEQFF. The CDR3 nucleotides read TGTGCCAGCAGCCCGAGGGATAATGAGCAGTTCTTC.

The chain uses TRBV5-4 and TRBJ2-3; D is possibly TRBD1 (6 bases). The CDR3 runs to 14 residues. V lost 2 bases and J 1 base, leaving 8 bases between the germline ends. Looked up from germline, CDR1 is SGHNT and CDR2 is YYREEE (reference sequence). The CDR3 sequence: CASSLRTGTDTQYF. The CDR3 nucleotides are TGTGCCAGCAGCTTAAGGACAGGCACAGATACGCAGTATTTT.

This clone showed up just once. The chain uses TRBV28 and TRBJ1-5; TRBD1 aligns across 7 bases. This CDR3 has 13 amino acids. Germline assignment: CDR1 MDHEN and CDR2 SYDVKM. The V and J ends lost 7 bases and 7 bases, in that order; junction bases with no gene match: 7. CDR3 nucleotides: TGTGCCAGCATTCTAAACAGGGGACAGCCCCAGCATTTT. It encodes CASILNRGQPQHF.

The chain combines TRBV4-3 with TRBJ2-1, with 10 bases lining up with TRBD2. CDR3 length: 17 residues. CDR1 is LGHNA, CDR2 YSLEER, per germline. The V segment lost 0 bases and the J segment 5 bases; nucleotides outside the gene matches: 7. In DNA, the CDR3 is TGCGCCAGCAGCCAAGATGGAGGGACTAGCGCAAACAATGAGCAGTTCTTC. As protein: CASSQDGGTSANNEQFF.

V is TRBV2 and J is TRBJ1-5; D not resolved. CDR1 SNHLY and CDR2 FYNNEI come from the germline V gene. The CDR3 has 15 residues. V lost 0 bases and J lost 3, with 9 bases in between. CDR3 in amino acids: CASSEASGNNQPQHF. CDR3 nucleotide sequence: TGTGCCAGCAGTGAAGCTTCCGGGAACAATCAGCCCCAGCATTTT.

DNA for the CDR3: TGTGCCAGCAGTAAGACAGGGGAGAACACTGAAGCTTTCTTT. Translating it yields CASSKTGENTEAFF. The gene calls are TRBV6-1 and TRBJ1-1; 8 nucleotides align to TRBD1. Trimming took 5 bases from V and 1 from J; bases not matched to a gene: 3. The CDR3 consists of 14 residues. The V gene's germline CDR1 is MNHNS and CDR2 SASEGT.

The V gene is TRBV6-1, the J gene TRBJ2-7; 15 bases are shared with TRBD2. The germline V gene has CDR1 MNHNS and CDR2 SASEGT. The V and J ends lost 4 bases and 4 bases, in that order; junction bases with no gene match: 11. CDR3 length equals 18 residues. In DNA, the CDR3 is TGTGCCAGCAGTGGGACTAGCGGGGGGGCCGGGAGTGTGTACGAGCAGTACTTC. This translates into CASSGTSGGAGSVYEQYF.

The chain links TRBV2 to TRBJ1-4; 7 positions match TRBD1. The CDR3 has 14 amino acids. J gave up 7 bases and V 6 bases, and 8 bases lay outside the gene matches. The V gene's germline CDR1 is SNHLY and CDR2 FYNNEI. DNA for the CDR3: TGTGCCAGCAGAACGACAGGGATGCTTGAAAAACTGTTTTTT. It specifies CASRTTGMLEKLFF.

This clone was seen only a few times. This sequence joins TRBV7-9 and TRBJ1-6; D is possibly TRBD1 (6 bases). The germline V and J ends were trimmed by 2 bases and 9 bases, with 17 bases remaining between them. Germline lookup yields CDR1 SEHNR and CDR2 FQNEAQ (reference sequence). The CDR3 spans 16 residues. The CDR3: CASSLTGPQGTSPLHF. DNA for the CDR3: TGTGCCAGCAGCTTAACTGGCCCTCAGGGGACTTCACCCCTCCACTTT. The whole variable domain, remainder taken from reference TRBV7-9 and TRBJ1-6, is DTGVSQNPRHKITKRGQNVTFRCDPISEHNRLYWYRQTLGQGPEFLTYFQNEAQLEKSRLLSDRFSAERPKGSFSTLEIQRTEQGDSAMYLCASSLTGPQGTSPLHFGNGTRLTVT.

V is TRBV27 and J is TRBJ2-3; 9 positions match TRBD1. After removal of 3 bases from V and 12 bases from J, the junction contained 4 bases not matched to a gene. The CDR3 consists of 12 residues. CDR1 is MNHEY, CDR2 SMNVEV, per germline (reference sequence). CDR3 bases: TGTGCCAGCAGTTTCCGGGGACAGGGCCAGTATTTT. As protein: CASSFRGQGQYF.

CDR3 nucleotides: TGTGCCAGCAGTGAATACAGGGGTAATCAGCCCCAGCATTTT. Translated: CASSEYRGNQPQHF. V gene TRBV2 combines with J gene TRBJ1-5; 7 bases match TRBD1. This CDR3 is built from 14 residues. Germline V gene lookup returns CDR1 SNHLY and CDR2 FYNNEI. After removal of 2 bases from V and 4 bases from J, the junction contained 2 bases not matched to a gene. Together with reference TRBV2 and TRBJ1-5, the CDR3 gives the full variable domain: EPEVTQTPSHQVTQMGQEVILRCVPISNHLYFYWYRQILGQKVEFLVSFYNNEISEKSEIFDDQFSVERPDGSNFTLKIRSTKLEDSAMYFCASSEYRGNQPQHFGDGTRLSIL.

The genes are TRBV6-5 and TRBJ1-1, with 7 positions matching TRBD1. This CDR3 has 14 amino acids. The germline V gene has CDR1 MNHEY and CDR2 SVGAGI. V shed 6 bases, J shed 0 bases, and the junction held 4 bases outside the gene matches. In DNA, the CDR3 is TGTGCCAGCAGAAATACAGGGGTGAACACTGAAGCTTTCTTT. It codes for CASRNTGVNTEAFF.

The chain carries TRBV23-1 and TRBJ1-5; weak D call: TRBD1 (6 bases). TRBV23-1 is filed as an ORF, its function uncertain. This CDR3 has 20 residues. V gave up 0 bases and J gave up 1 base, with 22 bases separating them. For the CDR3, the DNA is TGCGCCAGCAGTCAATCAGGGCGGCTTGGTGGACAGACCAGCAATCAGCCCCAGCATTTT. Protein: CASSQSGRLGGQTSNQPQHF.

This clone was counted a few times. V usage is TRBV2 and J usage is TRBJ1-2, with TRBD1 matching 9 bases. There are 14 residues in the CDR3. Germline lookup yields CDR1 SNHLY and CDR2 FYNNEI. J was trimmed by 2 bases and V by 7 bases; bases with no gene match: 5. The CDR3 protein is CASTWDRANYGYTF. For the CDR3, the DNA is TGTGCCAGCACTTGGGACAGGGCGAACTATGGCTACACCTTC.

The CDR3 sequence is CASSEVRGGNNQPQHF. The CDR3 coding sequence is TGTGCCAGCAGTGAAGTGAGGGGAGGTAACAATCAGCCCCAGCATTTT. The genes are TRBV2 and TRBJ1-5; D perhaps matches TRBD1 (5 bases). This CDR3 has 16 amino acids. The germline gives CDR1 SNHLY, CDR2 FYNNEI. Between the trimmed V and J ends, which lost 1 base and 3 bases, there was a span of 13 bases.

This chain joins TRBV5-1 and TRBJ2-7, with 10 bases that match TRBD2. CDR1 is SGHRS, CDR2 YFSETQ, per germline. J lost 0 bases, V lost 2 bases, and 8 bases had no gene match. This CDR3 spans 17 amino acids. The CDR3 here is CASSFASGSQSSYEQYF. CDR3 bases: TGCGCCAGCAGCTTCGCTAGCGGGAGTCAAAGCTCCTACGAGCAGTACTTC.

The V gene is TRBV7-9, the J gene TRBJ2-7, with D possibly being TRBD1 (7 bases). The CDR3 runs 13 residues. V lost 5 bases and J 3 bases, leaving 11 bases between the germline ends. Per the germline V gene, CDR1 is SEHNR and CDR2 is FQNEAQ (reference sequence). This CDR3 is CASSPQGGYEQYF. The CDR3 DNA is TGTGCCAGCAGCCCTCAGGGGGGCTACGAGCAGTACTTC.

J is TRBJ2-7 and V is TRBV4-1, with a tentative D call TRBD2 (7 bases). Germline V gene lookup returns CDR1 MGHRA and CDR2 YSYEKL. The CDR3 spans 15 residues. V was clipped by 2 bases and J by 4 bases, with 15 bases between them. This chain's CDR3 is CASSQKGGAYYEQYF. CDR3 DNA sequence: TGCGCCAGCAGCCAAAAGGGGGGGGCATATTACGAGCAGTACTTC.

This chain joins TRBV5-4 and TRBJ1-3; 9 bases map to TRBD1. The CDR3 spans 15 residues. J lost 0 bases, V lost 6 bases, and 4 bases had no gene match. Germline assignment: CDR1 SGHNT and CDR2 YYREEE (reference sequence). The CDR3 DNA reads TGTGCCAGCACCAGGACAGGGGACTCTGGAAACACCATATATTTT. Protein: CASTRTGDSGNTIYF.

This chain uses TRBV6-1 with TRBJ1-2; TRBD1 matches 7 bases. Trimming cost V 7 bases and J 3 bases; bases outside gene matches: 5. Germline V lookup: CDR1 MNHNS, CDR2 SASEGT. The CDR3 consists of 13 residues. CDR3 region: CASIPGTDYGYTF. The CDR3 nucleotides read TGTGCCAGCATACCAGGGACAGACTATGGCTACACCTTC.

J is TRBJ2-7 and V is TRBV28; 8 bases align to TRBD2. After removal of 2 bases from V and 1 base from J, the junction contained 4 bases not matched to a gene. Germline V CDR1 and CDR2: MDHEN, SYDVKM. This CDR3 spans 15 amino acids. The CDR3 is CASSLGASGSYEQYF. CDR3 nucleotides: TGTGCCAGCAGTTTAGGGGCTAGCGGGTCCTACGAGCAGTACTTC. Complete variable domain (other parts from reference TRBV28 and TRBJ2-7): DVKVTQSSRYLVKRTGEKVFLECVQDMDHENMFWYRQDPGLGLRLIYFSYDVKMKEKGDIPEGYSVSREKKERFSLILESASTNQTSMYLCASSLGASGSYEQYFGPGTRLTVT.

This clone was seen once. The V gene is TRBV5-5, the J gene TRBJ2-3; weak D call: TRBD2 (6 bases). CDR3 length: 17 amino acids. V was clipped by 5 bases and J by 0 bases, with 19 bases between them. From germline, CDR1 is SGHKS and CDR2 YYEKEE (reference sequence). The chain's CDR3 is CASSHDGSSVSTDTQYF. The CDR3 DNA reads TGTGCCAGCAGTCACGACGGATCTAGCGTAAGCACAGATACGCAGTATTTT.

The chain combines TRBV5-1 with TRBJ1-1; perhaps TRBD1 as D (5 bases). CDR1 and CDR2 from the germline V gene are SGHRS and YFSETQ. Trimming stripped 0 bases from V and 0 bases from J, with 12 bases between. There are 16 residues in the CDR3. The CDR3 DNA reads TGCGCCAGCAGCTTGGGGCAGGGATGGATGAACACTGAAGCTTTCTTT. This encodes CASSLGQGWMNTEAFF.

This clone was detected only once. The gene calls are TRBV9 and TRBJ2-5; no clear D. Germline CDR1 is SGDLS and CDR2 is YYNGEE. Trimming took 4 bases from V and 5 from J, leaving 9 bases between them. CDR3 length: 12 amino acids. The CDR3 nucleotides read TGTGCCAGCAGCTCAGACATCGAGACCCAGTACTTC. Protein product: CASSSDIETQYF. Looking up the rest from reference TRBV9 and TRBJ2-5 gives the full variable domain: DSGVTQTPKHLITATGQRVTLRCSPRSGDLSVYWYQQSLDQGLQFLIQYYNGEERAKGNILERFSAQQFPDLHSELNLSSLELGDSALYFCASSSDIETQYFGPGTRLLVL.

This sequence joins TRBV25-1 and TRBJ2-5, with TRBD1 matching over 10 bases. The J call is uncertain, as TRBJ2-7 better fits the DNA end. Per the germline V gene, CDR1 is MGHDK and CDR2 is SYGVNS. The CDR3 totals 14 residues. The CDR3 protein is CASSGDRGTYEQYF. CDR3 sequence (DNA): TGTGCCAGCAGTGGGGACAGGGGAACCTACGAGCAGTACTTC.

Only a few counts were recorded for this clone. This rearrangement joins TRBV5-6 to TRBJ2-3; 8 bases match TRBD1. The CDR3 sequence is 15 residues long. Germline lookup yields CDR1 SGHDT and CDR2 YYEEEE. Trimming cost V 4 bases and J 3 bases; bases outside gene matches: 7. This CDR3 is CASSTGQGETDTQYF. In DNA form, the CDR3 reads TGTGCCAGCAGCACAGGACAGGGTGAGACAGATACGCAGTATTTT.

The gene calls are TRBV6-1 and TRBJ1-6; D is perhaps TRBD1 (5 bases). The CDR3 sequence is 16 residues long. Germline V gene data show CDR1 as MNHNS and CDR2 as SASEGT. V was pared by 3 bases and J by 0 bases, with 9 bases between. CDR3 sequence (DNA): TGTGCCAGCAGTGAGACAGAGAGCTCCTATAATTCACCCCTCCACTTT. This codes for CASSETESSYNSPLHF.

The chain recombines TRBV7-6 with TRBJ2-5; D not certain. There are 14 residues in the CDR3. V lost 1 base and J lost 1, with 7 bases in between. The germline V gene encodes CDR1 SGHVS and CDR2 FNYEAQ. The CDR3 loop is CASSLVLAQETQYF. The CDR3 region has the DNA TGTGCCAGCAGCTTAGTACTCGCCCAAGAGACCCAGTACTTC. Based on the CDR3 plus reference TRBV7-6 and TRBJ2-5, the full variable domain is GAGVSQSPRYKVTKRGQDVALRCDPISGHVSLYWYRQALGQGPEFLTYFNYEAQQDKSGLPNDRFSAERPEGSISTLTIQRTEQRDSAMYRCASSLVLAQETQYFGPGTRLLVL.

For this clone: Other nucleotide sequences in the sample specify the same CDR3. This chain links TRBV5-1 with TRBJ1-1; a weak D match, TRBD1 (5 bases). The germline V and J ends were trimmed by 2 bases and 1 base, with 6 bases remaining between them. Per the germline V gene, CDR1 is SGHRS and CDR2 is YFSETQ. This CDR3 contains 13 residues. For the CDR3, the DNA is TGCGCCAGCAGCTTCCAGGGGAACACTGAAGCTTTCTTT. Its translation is CASSFQGNTEAFF.

The gene calls are TRBV9 and TRBJ2-5, with 11 bases lining up with TRBD1. CDR1 is SGDLS, CDR2 YYNGEE, per germline. V lost 4 bases and J lost 5; bases outside the gene matches: 7. The CDR3 length is 15 residues. The CDR3 nucleotides read TGTGCCAGCAGCCCCAGGACAGGGGGCGAGGAGACCCAGTACTTC. This sequence encodes CASSPRTGGEETQYF. Full variable domain (remainder filled in from reference TRBV9 and TRBJ2-5): DSGVTQTPKHLITATGQRVTLRCSPRSGDLSVYWYQQSLDQGLQFLIQYYNGEERAKGNILERFSAQQFPDLHSELNLSSLELGDSALYFCASSPRTGGEETQYFGPGTRLLVL.

V gene TRBV28 combines with J gene TRBJ1-2, with TRBD1 identical over 7 bases. V shed 6 bases and J 8 bases; nucleotides not matched to a gene: 9. In germline, CDR1 is MDHEN, CDR2 SYDVKM. The CDR3 is made up of 13 amino acids. The CDR3 region has the DNA TGTGCCAGCAGGCCCACAGGGGCGGAGGGCTACACCTTC. Its translation: CASRPTGAEGYTF.